This T cell receptor (beta chain) appears in the sequencing data of a study of CD8+ T cells in alopecia areata. For the study at large: Percent affected scalp area, the SALT score, rated treated patients' severity.

Reverse transcription of extracted RNA yielded cDNA, which provided the sequencing template. Only in-frame clones appear in the TCRdb table, and some are missing; sequencing was by immunoSEQ multiplex PCR. The sample carries 90,000 to 150,000 clones, about half recorded once. Stated treatment: oral pan-JAK inhibitor, 5-10 mg twice daily. CDR1 is KGHSH, CDR2 LQKENI, per germline. This CDR3 has 13 amino acids. Deletions cut 6 bases from V and 2 bases from J, with 10 bases between. The TCR originated in a human donor with alopecia areata. The source was CD4+ T cells sorted from blood, collected at week 4, from a patient treated with tofacitinib. V usage is TRBV18 and J usage is TRBJ1-2, with TRBD1 as a possible D gene (6 bases). The CDR3 here is CASSQQGNYGYTF. CDR3 in DNA: TGTGCCAGCTCTCAACAGGGCAACTATGGCTACACCTTC.